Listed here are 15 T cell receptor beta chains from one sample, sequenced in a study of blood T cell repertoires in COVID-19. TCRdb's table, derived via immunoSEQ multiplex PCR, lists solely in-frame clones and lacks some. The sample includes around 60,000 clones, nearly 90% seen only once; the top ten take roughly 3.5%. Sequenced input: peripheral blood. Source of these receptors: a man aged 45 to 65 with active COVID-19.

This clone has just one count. The CDR3 region has the DNA TGTGCCAGCAGTTACTCGAGGACAGGGCGGGAGCCCCAGCATTTT. It is translated as CASSYSRTGREPQHF. The V and J genes are TRBV6-2 or TRBV6-3 and TRBJ1-5; 8 positions agree with TRBD1. CDR1 and CDR2 from the germline V gene are MNHEY and SVGEGT. The CDR3 runs to 15 residues. The trim removed 0 bases at V and 8 bases at J, leaving 6 bases unmatched.

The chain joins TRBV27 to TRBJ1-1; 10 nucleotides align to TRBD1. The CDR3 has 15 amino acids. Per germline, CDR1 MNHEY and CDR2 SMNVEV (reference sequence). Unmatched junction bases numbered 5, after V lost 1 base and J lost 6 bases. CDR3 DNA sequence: TGTGCCAGCAGTTTATTAGGGACAGGGGTCCCTGAAGCTTTCTTT. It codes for CASSLLGTGVPEAFF.

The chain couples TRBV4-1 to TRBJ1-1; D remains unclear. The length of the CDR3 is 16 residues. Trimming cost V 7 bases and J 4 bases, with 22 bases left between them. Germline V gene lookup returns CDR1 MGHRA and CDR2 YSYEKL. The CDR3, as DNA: TGCGCCAGCACCAACCGCGAGGCATCAAGGAGCACTGAAGCTTTCTTT. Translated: CASTNREASRSTEAFF.

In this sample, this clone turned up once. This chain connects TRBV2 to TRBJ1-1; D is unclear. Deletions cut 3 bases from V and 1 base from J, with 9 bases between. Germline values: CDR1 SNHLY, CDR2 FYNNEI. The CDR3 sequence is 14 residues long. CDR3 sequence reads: CASSDGGRNTEAFF. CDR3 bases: TGTGCCAGCAGTGACGGAGGGAGGAACACTGAAGCTTTCTTT.

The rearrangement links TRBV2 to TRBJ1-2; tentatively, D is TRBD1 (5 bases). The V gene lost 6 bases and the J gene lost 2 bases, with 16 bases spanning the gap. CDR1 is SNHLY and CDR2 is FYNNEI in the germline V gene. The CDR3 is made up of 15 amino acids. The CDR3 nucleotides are TGTGCCAGCAGCCTCGGGACTCCAAAAAACTATGGCTACACCTTC. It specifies CASSLGTPKNYGYTF.

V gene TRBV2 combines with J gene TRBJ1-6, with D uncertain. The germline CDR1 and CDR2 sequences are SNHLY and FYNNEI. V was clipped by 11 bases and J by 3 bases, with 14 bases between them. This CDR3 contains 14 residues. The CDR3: CAGKLVFYNSPLHF. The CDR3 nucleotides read TGTGCCGGCAAACTTGTATTCTATAATTCACCCCTCCACTTT.

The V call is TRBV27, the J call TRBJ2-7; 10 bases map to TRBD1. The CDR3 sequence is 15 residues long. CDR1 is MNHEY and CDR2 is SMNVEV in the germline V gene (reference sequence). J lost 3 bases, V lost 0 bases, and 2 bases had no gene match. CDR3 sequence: CASSLSWDRGYEQYF. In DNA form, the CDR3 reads TGTGCCAGCAGTTTATCTTGGGACAGGGGCTACGAGCAGTACTTC.

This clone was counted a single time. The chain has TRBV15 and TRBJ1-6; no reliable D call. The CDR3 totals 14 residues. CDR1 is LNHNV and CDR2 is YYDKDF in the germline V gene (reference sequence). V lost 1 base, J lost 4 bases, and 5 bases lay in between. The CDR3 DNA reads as TGTGCCACCAGCAGAGCCCCTTATAATTCACCCCTCCACTTT. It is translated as CATSRAPYNSPLHF.

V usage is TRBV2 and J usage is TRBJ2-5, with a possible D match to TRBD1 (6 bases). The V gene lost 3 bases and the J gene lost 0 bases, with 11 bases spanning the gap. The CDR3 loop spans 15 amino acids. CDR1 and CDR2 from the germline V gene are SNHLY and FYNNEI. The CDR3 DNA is TGTGCCAGCAGTGAGGACAGCTCCTACCAAGAGACCCAGTACTTC. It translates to CASSEDSSYQETQYF. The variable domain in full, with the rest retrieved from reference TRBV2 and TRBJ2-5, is EPEVTQTPSHQVTQMGQEVILRCVPISNHLYFYWYRQILGQKVEFLVSFYNNEISEKSEIFDDQFSVERPDGSNFTLKIRSTKLEDSAMYFCASSEDSSYQETQYFGPGTRLLVL.

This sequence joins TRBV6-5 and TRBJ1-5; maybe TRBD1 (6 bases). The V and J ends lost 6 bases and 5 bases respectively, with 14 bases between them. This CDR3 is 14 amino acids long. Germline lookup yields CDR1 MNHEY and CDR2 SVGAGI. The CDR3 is CASRQRAGDQPQHF. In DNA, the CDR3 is TGTGCCAGCAGACAAAGGGCAGGGGATCAGCCCCAGCATTTT.

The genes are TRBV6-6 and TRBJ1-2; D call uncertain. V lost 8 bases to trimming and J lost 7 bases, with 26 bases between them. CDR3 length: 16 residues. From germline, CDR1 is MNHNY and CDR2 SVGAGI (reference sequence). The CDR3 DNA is TGTGCCAGCCGCAAGCGATTGAGGGCGCGGTTGGTTGGCTACACCTTC. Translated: CASRKRLRARLVGYTF.

The CDR3, as DNA: TGTGCCAGCAGTGATGACAGGGGGCACACTGAAGCTTTCTTT. Encoded protein: CASSDDRGHTEAFF. The chain couples TRBV6-1 to TRBJ1-1; TRBD1 aligns across 10 bases. Germline V CDR1 and CDR2: MNHNS, SASEGT. V lost 3 bases to trimming and J lost 3 bases; unmatched junction nucleotides: 1. This CDR3 region has 14 residues.

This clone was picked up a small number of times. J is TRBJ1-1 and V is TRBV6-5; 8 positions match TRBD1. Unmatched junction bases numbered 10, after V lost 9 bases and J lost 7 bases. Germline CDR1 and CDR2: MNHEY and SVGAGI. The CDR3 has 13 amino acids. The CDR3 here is CASSDRALFEAFF. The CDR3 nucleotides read TGTGCCAGTTCGGACAGGGCCTTATTTGAAGCTTTCTTT.

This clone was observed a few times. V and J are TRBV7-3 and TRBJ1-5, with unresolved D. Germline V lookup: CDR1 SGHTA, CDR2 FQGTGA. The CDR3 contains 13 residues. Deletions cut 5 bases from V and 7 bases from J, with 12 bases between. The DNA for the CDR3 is TGTGCCAGCAGCCCGCAGCCGGGGCAGCCCCAGCATTTT. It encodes CASSPQPGQPQHF.

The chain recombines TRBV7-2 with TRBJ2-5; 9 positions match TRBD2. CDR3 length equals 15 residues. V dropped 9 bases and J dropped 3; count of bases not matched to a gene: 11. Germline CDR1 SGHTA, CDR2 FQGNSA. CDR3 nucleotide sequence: TGTGCCAGTCGAGAGAGTAGCGGGGGAAAAGAGACCCAGTACTTC. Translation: CASRESSGGKETQYF.